Following are 32 T cell receptor beta chains from one sample sequenced in a study of shared clonotypes between healthy human individuals. The assay was immunoSEQ multiplex PCR, and TCRdb's table has in-frame clones only and misses some. Of roughly 500,000 clones in the sample, 96% are singletons; the top ten hold 0.06%. Material: naive CD4+ T cells sorted from blood. Subset given: CD45RA+ positively selected. The receptors here all came from a woman between 25 and 40 years old in good health.

V usage is TRBV4-1 and J usage is TRBJ1-4; TRBD1 might be the D (5 bases). Germline CDR1 reads MGHRA; CDR2 reads YSYEKL. Trimming stripped 1 base from V and 5 bases from J, with 14 bases between. This CDR3 is built from 16 residues. CDR3 nucleotides: TGCGCCAGCAGCCAAGGTACAGGATTTGGGAATGAAAAACTGTTTTTT. The encoded protein is CASSQGTGFGNEKLFF.

The chain couples TRBV5-4 to TRBJ2-5, with unresolved D. V gave up 0 bases and J gave up 3 bases, with 15 bases separating them. The CDR3 is 16 residues long. CDR1 is SGHNT, CDR2 YYREEE, per germline (reference sequence). CDR3 protein: CASSLGASLAKETQYF. As DNA, the CDR3 is TGTGCCAGCAGCTTGGGTGCTAGTTTGGCTAAAGAGACCCAGTACTTC.

V and J are TRBV28 and TRBJ2-7; D is undetermined. Germline-derived CDR1 and CDR2 are MDHEN and SYDVKM. This CDR3 spans 16 amino acids. Deletions cut 2 bases from V and 2 bases from J, with 16 bases between. CDR3 nucleotides: TGTGCCAGCAGTTTACGAGCGCTTCGCACGGCCTACGAGCAGTACTTC. It yields the protein CASSLRALRTAYEQYF. Supplemented by reference TRBV28 and TRBJ2-7, the full variable domain reads DVKVTQSSRYLVKRTGEKVFLECVQDMDHENMFWYRQDPGLGLRLIYFSYDVKMKEKGDIPEGYSVSREKKERFSLILESASTNQTSMYLCASSLRALRTAYEQYFGPGTRLTVT.

V usage is TRBV5-5 and J usage is TRBJ1-4; possible D gene TRBD1, 6 bases. CDR1 is SGHKS, CDR2 YYEKEE, per germline (reference sequence). Trimming shortened V by 4 bases and J by 3 bases, and 10 bases separated the two germline ends. The CDR3 has 14 residues. The chain's CDR3 is CASSLQGPNEKLFF. The CDR3 bases are TGTGCCAGCAGCCTACAGGGTCCTAATGAAAAACTGTTTTTT.

This chain joins TRBV5-6 and TRBJ2-5; D gene uncertain. V lost 1 base to trimming and J lost 1 base, with 5 bases between them. The CDR3 runs 13 residues. Germline CDR1 SGHDT, CDR2 YYEEEE. The CDR3 DNA sequence: TGTGCCAGCAGCTTGTTTCCCCAAGAGACCCAGTACTTC. It specifies CASSLFPQETQYF.

V is TRBV5-4 and J is TRBJ1-1, with unresolved D. V lost 4 bases to trimming and J lost 1 base, with 11 bases between them. The CDR3 spans 14 residues. The germline V gene encodes CDR1 SGHNT and CDR2 YYREEE (reference sequence). CDR3 residues: CASSPGGSNTEAFF. The CDR3, as DNA: TGTGCCAGCAGCCCCGGCGGGTCGAACACTGAAGCTTTCTTT.

The J gene is TRBJ2-1, the V gene TRBV30, with 10 bases fitting TRBD2. Germline V gene lookup returns CDR1 GTSNPN and CDR2 SVGIG (reference sequence). The V and J ends lost 3 bases and 3 bases, in that order; junction bases with no gene match: 5. The CDR3 sequence is 15 residues long. CDR3 sequence reads: CAWRKAGGLYNEQFF. Written as DNA, the CDR3 is TGTGCCTGGAGAAAAGCGGGAGGGCTCTACAATGAGCAGTTCTTC.

The chain recombines TRBV5-4 with TRBJ2-2, with TRBD1 matching over 10 bases. The CDR3 length is 16 residues. Germline V gene data show CDR1 as SGHNT and CDR2 as YYREEE (reference sequence). Germline trimming cut 2 bases from V and 6 bases from J; bases unmatched to any gene: 7. The CDR3 loop is CASSLTGTGAPGELFF. CDR3 nucleotides: TGTGCCAGCAGCTTAACCGGGACAGGGGCCCCCGGGGAGCTGTTTTTT.

The V and J genes are TRBV5-1 and TRBJ2-7; 7 bases are a match to TRBD1. Germline V CDR1 and CDR2: SGHRS, YFSETQ. J was trimmed by 4 bases and V by 1 base; bases with no gene match: 8. The CDR3 sequence is 15 residues long. CDR3 coding DNA: TGCGCCAGCAGCTTGACAGGGGACACGGAATACGAGCAGTACTTC. Encoded protein: CASSLTGDTEYEQYF.

This chain links TRBV19 with TRBJ1-4; 8 bases match TRBD1. In germline, CDR1 is LNHDA, CDR2 SQIVND (reference sequence). Trimming took 5 bases from V and 0 from J; bases not matched to a gene: 5. The CDR3 totals 16 residues. The CDR3 loop reads CASSLGQGATNEKLFF. The CDR3 coding sequence is TGTGCCAGTAGTCTCGGACAGGGTGCAACTAATGAAAAACTGTTTTTT.

The chain carries TRBV15 and TRBJ2-3; 9 bases align to TRBD2. CDR3 size: 15 residues. Trimming removed 5 bases from V and 4 bases from J; junction bases left unmatched: 7. Germline V gives CDR1 LNHNV, CDR2 YYDKDF (reference sequence). CDR3 amino acids: CATSWAGGPADTQYF. Written as DNA, the CDR3 is TGTGCCACCAGCTGGGCGGGAGGGCCGGCAGATACGCAGTATTTT.

The chain combines TRBV9 with TRBJ1-1; 7 bases line up with TRBD1. Unmatched junction bases numbered 5, after V lost 8 bases and J lost 1 base. Germline-derived CDR1 and CDR2 are SGDLS and YYNGEE. The CDR3 loop spans 13 amino acids. CDR3 sequence: CARKGAWNTEAFF. CDR3 nucleotide sequence: TGTGCCAGAAAGGGGGCTTGGAACACTGAAGCTTTCTTT. The full variable domain, with the rest looked up from reference TRBV9 and TRBJ1-1, is DSGVTQTPKHLITATGQRVTLRCSPRSGDLSVYWYQQSLDQGLQFLIQYYNGEERAKGNILERFSAQQFPDLHSELNLSSLELGDSALYFCARKGAWNTEAFFGQGTRLTVV.

The chain combines TRBV2 with TRBJ2-6; no definite D call. This CDR3 is built from 14 residues. The germline V gene has CDR1 SNHLY and CDR2 FYNNEI. V gave up 6 bases and J gave up 0 bases, with 6 bases separating them. CDR3 nucleotides: TGTGCCAGCAGGTCCCCCTCTGGGGCCAACGTCCTGACTTTC. This gives the protein CASRSPSGANVLTF.

The V and J genes are TRBV15 and TRBJ2-3; TRBD2 matches at 11 bases. The trim removed 4 bases at V and 2 bases at J, leaving 5 bases unmatched. Germline V CDR1 and CDR2: LNHNV, YYDKDF (reference sequence). The CDR3 has 16 residues. The CDR3 sequence is CATSTGLAVTTDTQYF. The CDR3 DNA is TGTGCCACCAGCACGGGACTAGCGGTGACCACAGATACGCAGTATTTT. Supplemented by reference TRBV15 and TRBJ2-3, the full variable domain reads DAMVIQNPRYQVTQFGKPVTLSCSQTLNHNVMYWYQQKSSQAPKLLFHYYDKDFNNEADTPDNFQSRRPNTSFCFLDIRSPGLGDTAMYLCATSTGLAVTTDTQYFGPGTRLTVL.

This clone appeared a single time. The V gene is TRBV4-1, the J gene TRBJ2-3; 9 bases line up with TRBD2. The V gene's germline CDR1 is MGHRA and CDR2 YSYEKL. J gave up 3 bases and V 1 base, and 11 bases lay outside the gene matches. The CDR3 has 18 amino acids. The CDR3 nucleotides read TGCGCCAGCAGCCAAGGGGGCTCCGGGACTAGCAAGACAGATACGCAGTATTTT. It translates to CASSQGGSGTSKTDTQYF.

V and J are TRBV11-3 and TRBJ1-3, with D possibly matching TRBD1 (6 bases). The length of the CDR3 is 16 residues. The germline CDR1 and CDR2 sequences are SGHNT and YENEEA. Trimming left V 5 bases short and J 0 bases short, with 14 bases between. CDR3 in amino acids: CASSPRWTVSGNTIYF. The CDR3 DNA reads TGTGCCAGCAGCCCCCGCTGGACAGTCTCTGGAAACACCATATATTTT.

In its sample, this clone was seen once. The chain employs TRBV7-1 and TRBJ2-1, with D maybe TRBD2 (6 bases). TRBV7-1 is sorted into the ORF group, with uncertain function. This CDR3 is 24 amino acids long. V was clipped by 3 bases and J by 0 bases, with 36 bases between them. The CDR3: CASSSRRTSGRAAGRLSSYNEQFF. The CDR3 nucleotides read TGTGCCAGCAGCTCTCGAAGAACCTCGGGCCGCGCCGCGGGGCGTTTGAGCTCCTACAATGAGCAGTTCTTC.

This clone has only a few counts. The chain carries TRBV4-1 and TRBJ1-2; a weak D match, TRBD1 (6 bases). This CDR3 spans 13 amino acids. V was clipped by 4 bases and J by 3 bases, with 9 bases between them. CDR1 MGHRA and CDR2 YSYEKL come from the germline V gene. The CDR3 bases are TGCGCCAGCAGCCGGGACACCGACTATGGCTACACCTTC. Amino acids: CASSRDTDYGYTF.

This clone was observed a single time. The V call is TRBV27, the J call TRBJ2-1; 9 bases agree with TRBD2. The trim removed 2 bases at V and 4 bases at J, leaving 9 bases unmatched. Germline V gives CDR1 MNHEY, CDR2 SMNVEV (reference sequence). This CDR3 contains 17 residues. The CDR3 here is CASSLIASSGNYNEQFF. For the CDR3, the DNA is TGTGCCAGCAGTTTAATAGCCTCTAGCGGGAATTACAATGAGCAGTTCTTC.

This sequence joins TRBV7-9 and TRBJ2-3, with D perhaps matching TRBD2 (7 bases). Germline CDR1 is SEHNR and CDR2 is FQNEAQ (reference sequence). The V end lost 5 bases, the J end lost 4 bases, and 22 bases lay between the germline ends. CDR3 length: 17 residues. CDR3 sequence: CASSPPRPGRGPDTQYF. The CDR3 region has the DNA TGTGCCAGCAGCCCACCCCGCCCGGGGCGGGGGCCAGATACGCAGTATTTT.

V usage is TRBV2 and J usage is TRBJ2-7; no firm D call. CDR1 is SNHLY and CDR2 is FYNNEI in the germline V gene. Trimming cost V 10 bases and J 1 base, with 17 bases left between them. The CDR3 runs 14 residues. CDR3 nucleotides: TGTGCCAACCTCCCCTCCGCTTTATCCTACGAGCAGTACTTC. This gives the protein CANLPSALSYEQYF.

V usage is TRBV11-2 and J usage is TRBJ2-5; 12 positions match TRBD2. Trimming took 3 bases from V and 3 from J; bases not matched to a gene: 11. The germline V gene encodes CDR1 SGHAT and CDR2 FQNNGV. The CDR3 has 18 amino acids. CDR3 DNA sequence: TGTGCCAGCAGCTTCATGCCCCGACTAGCGGGAGTCGAAGAGACCCAGTACTTC. As protein: CASSFMPRLAGVEETQYF.

The chain joins TRBV7-9 to TRBJ2-7, with D tentatively TRBD1 or TRBD2 (5 bases each). V dropped 0 bases and J dropped 6 bases, with 9 bases sitting between them. The germline CDR1 and CDR2 sequences are SEHNR and FQNEAQ (reference sequence). CDR3 length: 13 residues. This CDR3 is CASSLAMGVEQYF. In nucleotides, the CDR3 is TGTGCCAGCAGCTTAGCCATGGGGGTCGAGCAGTACTTC.

The J gene is TRBJ1-5, the V gene TRBV27; D unclear. The V gene's germline CDR1 is MNHEY and CDR2 SMNVEV (reference sequence). Trimming pared 10 bases from V and 1 base from J, leaving 17 bases between. The CDR3 is 15 residues long. The CDR3 protein is CATRPERESNQPQHF. The CDR3 coding sequence is TGTGCCACCCGCCCAGAGAGGGAAAGCAATCAGCCCCAGCATTTT.

This clone has a single count. The CDR3 nucleotides read TGTGCCAGCAGCTTGGCGGGTTCACCCCTCCACTTT. Residues: CASSLAGSPLHF. The genes are TRBV7-2 and TRBJ1-6; D is ambiguous. The germline V and J ends were trimmed by 3 bases and 9 bases, with 6 bases remaining between them. The length of the CDR3 is 12 residues. CDR1 SGHTA and CDR2 FQGNSA come from the germline V gene. Combining the CDR3 with reference TRBV7-2 and TRBJ1-6 gives the whole variable domain GAGVSQSPSNKVTEKGKDVELRCDPISGHTALYWYRQSLGQGLEFLIYFQGNSAPDKSGLPSDRFSAERTGGSVSTLTIQRTQQEDSAVYLCASSLAGSPLHFGNGTRLTVT.

CDR3 residues: CASSPPPGTGMNTEAFF. In DNA form, the CDR3 reads TGTGCCAGCTCACCACCGCCGGGTACAGGCATGAACACTGAAGCTTTCTTT. The chain recombines TRBV18 with TRBJ1-1, with D possibly being TRBD1 (5 bases). Germline CDR1 KGHSH, CDR2 LQKENI. The CDR3 runs 17 residues. Trimming took 0 bases from V and 0 from J, leaving 14 bases between them.

J is TRBJ1-5 and V is TRBV19, with D possibly matching TRBD1 (6 bases). Germline V lookup: CDR1 LNHDA, CDR2 SQIVND (reference sequence). V was cut by 8 bases and J by 3 bases, with 17 bases left in between. The CDR3 covers 15 residues. The CDR3 sequence: CASGVVGAYNQPQHF. The CDR3 DNA is TGTGCCAGTGGGGTCGTGGGGGCTTACAATCAGCCCCAGCATTTT.

The chain employs TRBV5-1 and TRBJ2-7; 12 bases are shared with TRBD2. Germline V lookup: CDR1 SGHRS, CDR2 YFSETQ. The CDR3 runs to 20 residues. Trimming cost V 3 bases and J 6 bases; bases outside gene matches: 22. The CDR3 DNA follows: TGCGCCAGCAGCTCCAGCACCTCTAGCGGGAGGGCCGTCGGGTTCGGCGAGCAGTACTTC. It specifies CASSSSTSSGRAVGFGEQYF.

The chain uses TRBV6-1 and TRBJ2-3; possibly TRBD1 for D (5 bases). CDR1 is MNHNS, CDR2 SASEGT, per germline. The V gene lost 5 bases and the J gene lost 2 bases, with 8 bases spanning the gap. The CDR3 consists of 13 residues. The CDR3 nucleotides are TGTGCCAGCAGTAGACAGAACACAGATACGCAGTATTTT. Protein product: CASSRQNTDTQYF.

The chain recombines TRBV28 with TRBJ1-5; TRBD1 aligns across 7 bases. CDR1 is MDHEN and CDR2 is SYDVKM in the germline V gene. With 6 bases clipped from V and 7 bases from J, the junction kept 12 bases outside the gene matches. The CDR3 is 15 amino acids. This chain's CDR3 is CASRQQGLPGQPQHF. CDR3 nucleotides: TGTGCCAGCAGGCAACAGGGGCTCCCCGGGCAGCCCCAGCATTTT. The full variable domain, rest sourced from reference TRBV28 and TRBJ1-5, is DVKVTQSSRYLVKRTGEKVFLECVQDMDHENMFWYRQDPGLGLRLIYFSYDVKMKEKGDIPEGYSVSREKKERFSLILESASTNQTSMYLCASRQQGLPGQPQHFGDGTRLSIL.

This chain joins TRBV19 and TRBJ2-1; 12 bases line up with TRBD2. Germline V gives CDR1 LNHDA, CDR2 SQIVND (reference sequence). V shed 5 bases and J 5 bases; nucleotides not matched to a gene: 7. The CDR3 totals 16 residues. The CDR3 loop reads CASSSQTSGRDNEQFF. The CDR3 nucleotides read TGTGCCAGTAGTTCCCAGACTAGCGGGAGAGACAATGAGCAGTTCTTC.

V usage is TRBV14 and J usage is TRBJ1-1, with unresolved D. Looked up from germline, CDR1 is SGHDN and CDR2 is FVKESK. CDR3 length equals 16 residues. V was pared by 1 base and J by 1 base, with 13 bases between. The CDR3 nucleotides are TGTGCCAGCAGCCAAGGAGGTGGCAGGTGGAACACTGAAGCTTTCTTT. Translating it yields CASSQGGGRWNTEAFF. The full variable domain, rest sourced from reference TRBV14 and TRBJ1-1, is EAGVTQFPSHSVIEKGQTVTLRCDPISGHDNLYWYRRVMGKEIKFLLHFVKESKQDESGMPNNRFLAERTGGTYSTLKVQPAELEDSGVYFCASSQGGGRWNTEAFFGQGTRLTVV.